The source of this TCR beta chain is a study of blood T cells in healthy people across ages. In germline, CDR1 is SQVTM, CDR2 ANQGSEA. CDR3 length equals 11 residues. Trimming shortened V by 4 bases and J by 8 bases, and 10 bases separated the two germline ends. A second PCR of about 7 to 11 cycles used a sample-barcoded 5' primer and a J-beta primer mix. Each TCR beta cDNA got a 12-nucleotide random molecular identifier. MiXCR, run by TCRdb on the 5' RACE reads, gives a single entry per CDR3 protein. The sample holds 600,000 to 850,000 distinct CDR3 sequences, roughly 45% seen once. Findings and caveats of the study: CMV status of donors was not determined, possibly confounding expanded clonotype changes. Long-lived and aged donors differed, with more naive CD4+ cells and higher diversity in the long-lived.

Points on this clonotype: No antigen is known for it.

Sequencing was done on a sample of blood. V gene TRBV29-1 combines with J gene TRBJ2-3; D not certain. This TCR derives from a woman aged 55-70 years in good health. The CDR3 bases are TGCAGCGTTGCCGAAGGTGGTACGCAGTATTTT. Translating it yields CSVAEGGTQYF.